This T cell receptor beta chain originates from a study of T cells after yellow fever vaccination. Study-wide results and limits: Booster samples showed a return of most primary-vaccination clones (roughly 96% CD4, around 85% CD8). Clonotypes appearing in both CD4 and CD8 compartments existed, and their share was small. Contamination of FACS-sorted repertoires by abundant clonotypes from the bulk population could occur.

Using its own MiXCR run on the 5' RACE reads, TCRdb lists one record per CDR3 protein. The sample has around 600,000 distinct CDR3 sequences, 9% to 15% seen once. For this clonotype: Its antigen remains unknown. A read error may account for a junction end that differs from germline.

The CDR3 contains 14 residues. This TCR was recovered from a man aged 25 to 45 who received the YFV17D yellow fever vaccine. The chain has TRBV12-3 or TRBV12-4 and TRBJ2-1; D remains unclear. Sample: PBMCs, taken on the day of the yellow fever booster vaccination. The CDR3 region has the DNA TGTGCCATCAGTTTAGTAGGCCTACCCAATGAGCAGTTCTTC. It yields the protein CAISLVGLPNEQFF.